This passage covers 3 T cell receptor beta chains from one sample sequenced in a study of blood T cell repertoires in COVID-19. Assay used: immunoSEQ multiplex PCR; TCRdb lists only in-frame clones, some missing. The sample contains fewer than 250,000 clones, 84% of which appear only once. The sample taken for sequencing was peripheral blood. All receptors come from a man over 45 with acute or convalescent COVID-19.

This rearrangement joins TRBV11-3 to TRBJ1-4; TRBD1 is a possible D gene (5 bases). Deletions cut 1 base from V and 5 bases from J, with 17 bases between. This CDR3 is built from 17 residues. CDR1 SGHNT and CDR2 YENEEA come from the germline V gene. The CDR3 is CASSLGGLGARNEKLFF. The CDR3 DNA follows: TGTGCCAGCAGCTTAGGGGGTCTTGGGGCGCGGAATGAAAAACTGTTTTTT.

This chain connects TRBV14 to TRBJ1-2; D may be TRBD1 (5 bases). The V gene's germline CDR1 is SGHDN and CDR2 FVKESK. The CDR3 contains 13 residues. V was trimmed by 0 bases and J by 7 bases, leaving 9 bases between them. The CDR3 spells CASSQDPRGGYTF. For the CDR3, the DNA is TGTGCCAGCAGCCAAGATCCTAGGGGTGGCTACACCTTC.

V and J are TRBV5-6 and TRBJ1-2, with D tentatively TRBD1 (6 bases). The CDR3 is 14 residues long. Germline assignment: CDR1 SGHDT and CDR2 YYEEEE. Trimming shortened V by 7 bases and J by 8 bases, and 21 bases separated the two germline ends. The CDR3 sequence is CASSQTWGRGGYTF. For the CDR3, the DNA is TGTGCCAGCTCCCAAACGTGGGGGCGCGGGGGCTACACCTTC.